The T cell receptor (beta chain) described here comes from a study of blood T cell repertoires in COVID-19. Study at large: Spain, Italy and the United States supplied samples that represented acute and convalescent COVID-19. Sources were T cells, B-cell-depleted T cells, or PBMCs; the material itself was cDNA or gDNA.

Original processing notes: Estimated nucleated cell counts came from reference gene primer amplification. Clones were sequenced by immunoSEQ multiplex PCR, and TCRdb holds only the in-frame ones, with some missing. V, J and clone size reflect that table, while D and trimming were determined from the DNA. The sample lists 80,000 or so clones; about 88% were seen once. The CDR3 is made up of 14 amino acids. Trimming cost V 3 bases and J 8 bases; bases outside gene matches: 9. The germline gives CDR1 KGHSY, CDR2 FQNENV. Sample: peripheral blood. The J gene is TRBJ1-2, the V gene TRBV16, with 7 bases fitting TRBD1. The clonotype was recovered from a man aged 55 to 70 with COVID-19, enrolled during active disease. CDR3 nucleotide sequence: TGTGCCAGCAGCCAGGACAGGCCCCCTAGGGGCTACACCTTC. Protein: CASSQDRPPRGYTF.